The subject of this entry is one TCR beta chain. Original processing notes: Amplified reference gene primers provided the basis for estimating nucleated cell counts. Only in-frame clones appear in the TCRdb table, and some are missing; sequencing was by immunoSEQ multiplex PCR. V, J and clone size were drawn from that table, and D and trimming were deduced from the DNA. The sample lists about 190,000 clones, around nine tenths occurring once. These data are taken from a study of blood T cell repertoires in COVID-19. This CDR3 spans 16 amino acids. Trimming took 3 bases from V and 3 from J; bases not matched to a gene: 11. Germline CDR1 and CDR2: SGDLS and YYNGEE.

The genes are TRBV9 and TRBJ2-5; TRBD2 aligns across 7 bases. This TCR derives from a woman aged 40 to 49 who had recovered from COVID-19. Input material: peripheral blood. The CDR3 region has the DNA TGTGCCAGCAGCGCCAAGACGGGAGGTTTAGAAGAGACCCAGTACTTC. It encodes CASSAKTGGLEETQYF.